This T cell receptor beta chain is from a study of blood T cells in healthy people across ages (dated by TCRdb to between 2015 and 2017). With regard to the full study: In model experiments, roughly one uniquely barcoded TCR beta cDNA molecule per two T cells was captured by template switching. The donors were split into four age groups: young (average around 17 years), middle-aged (39), aged (over 55) and long-lived (over 80). The study analyzed two additional independent replicas of 1 million unique cDNA reads from the same blood draw for two donors, one aged 18 to 29 and one aged 80 or older. To avoid experimental bias, donors of different ages were distributed randomly across sequencing lanes. To track age-related changes in TCR beta repertoire diversity, the study relied on deep sequencing normalized with unique cDNA molecular identifiers. Study-wide findings and limitations: Because the CMV infection status of the donors was unknown, age-related changes in expanded clonotypes may potentially have been confounded. There was a strong correlation between observed TCR beta diversity and the percentage of naive T cells measured by flow cytometry. Estimates of total diversity from one million sequenced T cells were regarded as lower bounds and underestimates. Compared with the aged group, the long-lived group had more naive CD4+ T cells, fewer expanded clones and increased TCR diversity, a pattern suggesting age selection. Observed TCR beta diversity per million T cells fell roughly linearly with age, and a significant reduction was already apparent by age about 36. Because profiling used bulk unsorted PBMCs, naive and antigen-experienced compartments could not be compared conclusively.

The germline V gene (reference sequence) yields LGHDT for CDR1 and YNNKEL for CDR2. At the junction V is shortened by 0 bases and J by 3 bases, with 8 bases in between. Spanning cysteine to phenylalanine, the CDR3 consists of 14 amino acids. Here the CDR3 DNA is all that survives: 42 bases in frame from base 1. The donors were under 40 Caucasian individuals from Russia, aged about 6 to 100 years, who were systemically healthy. Each donor gave around 9 milliliters of peripheral blood, collected into EDTA-treated Vacutainer tubes. PBMCs were isolated by Ficoll-Paque density-gradient centrifugation, with at least 6 million obtained per sample. Total RNA, at least 5 micrograms per sample, was extracted from PBMCs with Trizol reagent. For every donor, flow cytometry on a PBMC aliquot measured the percentage of naive CD45RAhigh/CD27high T cells. Of note for this clonotype: It lacks a known antigen. No clone much larger than this one lies a single base away; base qualities are absent.

Library method: 5' RACE. For sequencing, an Illumina HiSeq 2500 was employed. The second PCR ran for roughly 7 to 11 cycles and used a J-beta primer mix along with a sample-barcoded 5' primer. A unique molecular identifier was introduced onto each TCR beta cDNA molecule by a template-switch 5' adaptor carrying 12 random nucleotides. At least 2.5 million CDR3-containing paired-end reads were obtained from each sample. The Mint cDNA synthesis kit, primed by a TRBC-specific oligonucleotide, was used to synthesize first-strand cDNA from all RNA. Following uracil-DNA glycosylase treatment, a first 18-cycle PCR with universal primers M1SS and BC2_uni_R was performed on all cDNA. As for the authors' bioinformatics: For normalization, 1 million high-quality reads, each with a distinct molecular identifier, were randomly selected from each sample. Instead of being binned into consensus sequences, reads with shared molecular identifiers were discarded. MiTCR, with a Q25 quality threshold and the strictest error-elimination algorithm, was used for CDR3 identification, clonotype clustering and error correction. A nonparametric unseen species model using Euler transformation provided a lower-bound estimate of total TCR beta diversity. Using fastp trimming at Q25 and MiXCR clonotype assembly, TCRdb reanalyzed the public sequencing data and kept in-frame beta chains. Each entry is one CDR3 protein sequence, shown with its most common DNA and genes. None of the V and J calls come from the authors' own analysis; TCRdb made them. Recorded for this sample are around 1,500,000 distinct CDR3 sequences; 28% of them occurred a single time. The biggest ten clones account for roughly 8% of the sample.

Sequenced input: blood. The rearranged segments are TRBV3-1 and TRBJ2-5; the D gene remains uncertain. This TCR derives from a woman aged 30 to 39 in good health. In nucleotides, the sequence is TGTGCCAGCAGCCAAGATCACTCCAAAGAGACCCAGTACTTC. Its protein reads: CASSQDHSKETQYF.